The next 20 T cell receptor beta chains were all read from a single sample in a study of CD8+ T cells in alopecia areata (dated by TCRdb to 2016 to 2019). Libraries were constructed by the immunoSEQ multiplex PCR assay. For TCR sequencing, RNA was extracted from every sample and reverse transcribed into cDNA to serve as template. TCRdb provides this immuneACCESS table in a form limited to in-frame rearrangements. Some clones are lacking; in checked studies, under half of them reflect an unresolved V gene, and why the rest are absent is not known. This sample gives roughly 150,000 clones in total; 50% to 65% of them show up just once. Together, the top ten hold approximately 19% of the sample. The time point label for this specimen denotes: baseline before oral tofacitinib. This sample comprised CD8+ T cells sorted from blood, obtained at week 0. These receptors were obtained from a human donor with alopecia areata.

The gene calls are TRBV30 and TRBJ1-2; the D is unclear. Trimming removed 1 base from V and 2 bases from J, with 17 bases in between. The CDR3 runs to 16 residues. Germline assignment: CDR1 GTSNPN and CDR2 SVGIG (reference sequence). DNA of the CDR3: TGTGCCTGGAGTGCGGGAGTCGTCGGAATGAACTATGGCTACACCTTC. Translated: CAWSAGVVGMNYGYTF.

Concerning this clone: The junction does not match germline at one end; this may be a read error. V and J are TRBV27 and TRBJ2-1; a possible D gene is TRBD2 (7 bases). The V gene's germline CDR1 is MNHEY and CDR2 SMNVEV (reference sequence). The CDR3 extends over 11 amino acids. The CDR3 DNA reads as TGTGCCAGCAGTTTTACGGGGGGCACAATCTTC. Residues: CASSFTGGTIF.

The chain employs TRBV30 and TRBJ1-2, with 8 bases lining up with TRBD1. Looked up from germline, CDR1 is GTSNPN and CDR2 is SVGIG (reference sequence). This CDR3 spans 14 amino acids. Germline trimming cut 2 bases from V and 4 bases from J; bases unmatched to any gene: 6. The CDR3 DNA reads TGTGCCTGGAGTCCCGGACAGGGCGGCTATGGCTACACCTTC. Translated, it gives CAWSPGQGGYGYTF.

The gene calls are TRBV29-1 and TRBJ2-2, with TRBD2 matching 9 bases. Germline-derived CDR1 and CDR2 are SQVTM and ANQGSEA. Germline trimming cut 4 bases from V and 0 bases from J; bases unmatched to any gene: 6. The length of the CDR3 is 16 residues. CDR3 in amino acids: CSVVVAGAANTGELFF. CDR3 sequence (DNA): TGCAGCGTTGTGGTAGCGGGGGCCGCGAACACCGGGGAGCTGTTTTTT.

The V call is TRBV7-9, the J call TRBJ2-7, with D tentatively TRBD1 (5 bases). V was pared by 4 bases and J by 6 bases, with 10 bases between. Germline loops: CDR1 SEHNR, CDR2 FQNEAQ (reference sequence). The CDR3 has 12 amino acids. The CDR3 sequence is CASSSERGEQYF. In DNA form, the CDR3 reads TGTGCCAGCAGCTCTGAAAGGGGCGAGCAGTACTTC.

This clone was detected a few times. The chain joins TRBV4-3 to TRBJ2-1, with a tentative D call TRBD2 (6 bases). Germline V CDR1 and CDR2: LGHNA, YSLEER. CDR3 length equals 18 residues. Trimming stripped 0 bases from V and 4 bases from J, with 19 bases between. As DNA, the CDR3 is TGCGCCAGCAGCCAAGATCGAGAGTATGGGACTCCGTACAATGAGCAGTTCTTC. This gives the protein CASSQDREYGTPYNEQFF.

V usage is TRBV25-1 and J usage is TRBJ2-7; TRBD2 agrees at 9 bases. Trimming removed 1 base from V and 3 bases from J; junction bases left unmatched: 7. This CDR3 comprises 16 residues. The germline gives CDR1 MGHDK, CDR2 SYGVNS. In nucleotides, the CDR3 is TGTGCCAGCAGTGAATCTCGACTAGCGGATATCTACGAGCAGTACTTC. Protein sequence: CASSESRLADIYEQYF.

The rearrangement links TRBV15 to TRBJ2-3, with 8 bases matching TRBD1. Germline values: CDR1 LNHNV, CDR2 YYDKDF (reference sequence). With 3 bases clipped from V and 4 bases from J, the junction kept 6 bases outside the gene matches. The CDR3 consists of 15 residues. Written as DNA, the CDR3 is TGTGCCACCAGCAGGGCGGACAGGGCGTCAGATACGCAGTATTTT. It encodes CATSRADRASDTQYF.

This clone was found once. The genes are TRBV27 and TRBJ2-3; D gene uncertain. The CDR3 extends over 16 amino acids. Germline CDR1 and CDR2: MNHEY and SMNVEV (reference sequence). V lost 5 bases, J lost 5 bases, and 20 bases lay in between. The CDR3 spells CASSPLLPTEEDTQYF. For the CDR3, the DNA is TGTGCCAGCAGTCCATTGTTGCCGACCGAGGAAGATACGCAGTATTTT.

The chain uses TRBV30 and TRBJ2-1; the D gene is possibly TRBD2 (7 bases). This CDR3 has 14 residues. From germline, CDR1 is GTSNPN and CDR2 SVGIG (reference sequence). The V and J ends lost 0 bases and 12 bases respectively, with 18 bases between them. The chain's CDR3 is CAWSVPGGPFWQFF. The DNA of the CDR3 is TGTGCCTGGAGTGTACCCGGGGGGCCCTTTTGGCAGTTCTTC.

This clone was observed a few times. The chain is built from TRBV29-1 and TRBJ2-1, with 7 bases aligning to TRBD1. This CDR3 region has 13 residues. Germline V lookup: CDR1 SQVTM, CDR2 ANQGSEA. The V segment lost 6 bases and the J segment 8 bases; nucleotides outside the gene matches: 10. DNA for the CDR3: TGCAGCGTCAGGGGGACCACAATCCATGAGCAGTTCTTC. It specifies CSVRGTTIHEQFF.

This chain uses TRBV15 with TRBJ1-6; D possibly corresponds to TRBD1 (5 bases). The CDR3 runs 13 residues. V dropped 9 bases and J dropped 10 bases, with 16 bases sitting between them. In germline, CDR1 is LNHNV, CDR2 YYDKDF (reference sequence). DNA of the CDR3: TGTGCCACTTCTGTGCAGGGCAACTCACCCCTCCACTTT. This encodes CATSVQGNSPLHF.

This chain uses TRBV9 with TRBJ2-1, with D perhaps matching TRBD1 (5 bases). The CDR3 length is 14 residues. V was trimmed by 0 bases and J by 5 bases, leaving 9 bases between them. Per the germline V gene, CDR1 is SGDLS and CDR2 is YYNGEE. The CDR3 DNA reads TGTGCCAGCAGCGTAGGAGACAGTCACAATGAGCAGTTCTTC. Translated, it gives CASSVGDSHNEQFF.

This chain uses TRBV29-1 with TRBJ1-2, with D hard to call. Germline V gene lookup returns CDR1 SQVTM and CDR2 ANQGSEA. Trimming stripped 1 base from V and 3 bases from J, with 9 bases between. The CDR3 has 13 amino acids. In DNA, the CDR3 is TGCAGCGTTGAAGGCGCGGTTGACTATGGCTACACCTTC. Protein sequence: CSVEGAVDYGYTF.

The V gene is TRBV10-2, the J gene TRBJ1-1, with D maybe TRBD1 (5 bases). The germline gives CDR1 WSHSY, CDR2 SAAADI. The V and J ends lost 6 bases and 5 bases respectively, with 10 bases between them. The CDR3 has 12 residues. The CDR3 nucleotides are TGCGCCAGCAGGAGCGGGGGGACTGAAGCTTTCTTT. It yields the protein CASRSGGTEAFF.

The J gene is TRBJ2-3, the V gene TRBV30, with D unresolved. V gave up 1 base and J gave up 3 bases, with 5 bases separating them. Germline-derived CDR1 and CDR2 are GTSNPN and SVGIG (reference sequence). CDR3 size: 12 residues. The CDR3 loop reads CAWSDITDTQYF. In nucleotides, the CDR3 is TGTGCCTGGAGTGATATTACAGATACGCAGTATTTT.

The chain recombines TRBV29-1 with TRBJ2-7; 10 nucleotides agree with TRBD1. This CDR3 comprises 15 residues. Germline V CDR1 and CDR2: SQVTM, ANQGSEA. V trimming: 6 bases; J trimming: 6 bases; junction bases outside the gene matches: 14. The CDR3 DNA sequence: TGCAGCGTCACCTCTCCGGGACAGGGGAGTGGCGAGCAGTACTTC. Amino acids: CSVTSPGQGSGEQYF.

The chain is built from TRBV4-1 and TRBJ2-2; no definite D call. Germline CDR1 MGHRA, CDR2 YSYEKL. Trimming shortened V by 4 bases and J by 3 bases, and 9 bases separated the two germline ends. The CDR3 contains 14 residues. The CDR3 bases are TGCGCCAGCAGCCCGACGAGCGACACCGGGGAGCTGTTTTTT. Its protein product is CASSPTSDTGELFF.

The chain is built from TRBV30 and TRBJ1-1; 9 nucleotides agree with TRBD1. J gave up 4 bases and V 7 bases, and 13 bases lay outside the gene matches. Looked up from germline, CDR1 is GTSNPN and CDR2 is SVGIG (reference sequence). The CDR3 covers 15 residues. The CDR3 DNA is TGTGCCTTGGGGACGGGACAGGGTGCTGCCACTGAAGCTTTCTTT. Amino acid sequence: CALGTGQGAATEAFF.

This clone has just one count. This chain's CDR3 is CASSQDIETGYGYTF. CDR3 bases: TGCGCCAGCAGCCAAGATATCGAGACAGGGTATGGCTACACCTTC. The chain has TRBV4-3 and TRBJ1-2; 7 bases match TRBD1. This CDR3 spans 15 amino acids. The germline CDR1 and CDR2 sequences are LGHNA and YSLEER. Losses at the gene ends were 0 bases for V and 5 bases for J; bases not matched to a gene: 6.